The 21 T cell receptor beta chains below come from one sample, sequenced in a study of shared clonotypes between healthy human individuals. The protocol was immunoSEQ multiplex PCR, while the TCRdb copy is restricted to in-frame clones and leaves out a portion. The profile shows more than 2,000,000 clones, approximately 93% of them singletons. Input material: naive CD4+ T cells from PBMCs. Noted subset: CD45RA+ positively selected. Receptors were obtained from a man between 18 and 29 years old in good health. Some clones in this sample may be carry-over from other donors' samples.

The CDR3 sequence: CASSLGLGTQYF. CDR3 nucleotides: TGTGCCAGCAGCTTAGGGCTGGGGACCCAGTACTTC. The chain carries TRBV7-6 and TRBJ2-5; D unresolved. CDR3 length equals 12 residues. The germline CDR1 and CDR2 sequences are SGHVS and FNYEAQ. With 1 base removed from V and 7 bases from J, the gap between germline ends came to 7 bases.

The DNA of the CDR3 is TGTGCCAGCAGCCTCGAGCCTTGGGACAACTCCTACGAGCAGTACTTC. This gives the protein CASSLEPWDNSYEQYF. The V gene is TRBV11-2, the J gene TRBJ2-7; D is possibly TRBD1 (6 bases). This CDR3 is built from 16 residues. Germline CDR1 SGHAT, CDR2 FQNNGV. Trimming pared 5 bases from V and 0 bases from J, leaving 17 bases between.

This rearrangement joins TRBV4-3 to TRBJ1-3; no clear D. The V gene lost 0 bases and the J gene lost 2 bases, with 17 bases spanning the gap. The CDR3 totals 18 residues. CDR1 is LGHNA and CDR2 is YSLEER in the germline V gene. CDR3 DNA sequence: TGCGCCAGCAGCCAAGAGATCAGTAGAACACTTACTGGAAACACCATATATTTT. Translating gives CASSQEISRTLTGNTIYF.

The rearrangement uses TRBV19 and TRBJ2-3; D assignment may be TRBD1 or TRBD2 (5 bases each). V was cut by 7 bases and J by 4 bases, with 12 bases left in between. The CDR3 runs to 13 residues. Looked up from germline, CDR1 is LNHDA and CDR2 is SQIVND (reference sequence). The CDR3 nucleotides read TGTGCCAGTACAACCGGGACGTCAGATACGCAGTATTTT. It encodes CASTTGTSDTQYF.

CDR3 residues: CASSPRASTDTQYF. Here the CDR3 DNA reads TGTGCCAGCAGCCCGCGGGCTAGCACAGATACGCAGTATTTT. The rearrangement joins TRBV11-2 to TRBJ2-3, with a weak D call TRBD2 (5 bases). CDR1 is SGHAT, CDR2 FQNNGV, per germline. V lost 5 bases and J lost 0, with 9 bases in between. This CDR3 is 14 amino acids long. Variable domain in full (rest from reference TRBV11-2 and TRBJ2-3): EAGVAQSPRYKIIEKRQSVAFWCNPISGHATLYWYQQILGQGPKLLIQFQNNGVVDDSQLPKDRFSAERLKGVDSTLKIQPAKLEDSAVYLCASSPRASTDTQYFGPGTRLTVL.

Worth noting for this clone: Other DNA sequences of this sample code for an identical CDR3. CDR3 in DNA: TGCGCCAGCAGCTTGACTAGCGTCGGGGAGACCCAGTACTTC. As protein: CASSLTSVGETQYF. The rearrangement links TRBV5-1 to TRBJ2-5, with 7 nucleotides matching TRBD2. The V and J ends lost 1 base and 5 bases, in that order; junction bases with no gene match: 5. This CDR3 is 14 amino acids long. CDR1 and CDR2 (germline): SGHRS, YFSETQ. The full variable domain, its missing parts supplied by reference TRBV5-1 and TRBJ2-5, is KAGVTQTPRYLIKTRGQQVTLSCSPISGHRSVSWYQQTPGQGLQFLFEYFSETQRNKGNFPGRFSGRQFSNSRSEMNVSTLELGDSALYLCASSLTSVGETQYFGPGTRLLVL.

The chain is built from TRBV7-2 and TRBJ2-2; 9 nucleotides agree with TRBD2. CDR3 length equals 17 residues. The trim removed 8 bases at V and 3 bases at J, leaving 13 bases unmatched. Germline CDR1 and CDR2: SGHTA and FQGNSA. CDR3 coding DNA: TGTGCCAGCTGTCGGGTAGCGGGAGTAGCGGACACCGGGGAGCTGTTTTTT. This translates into CASCRVAGVADTGELFF.

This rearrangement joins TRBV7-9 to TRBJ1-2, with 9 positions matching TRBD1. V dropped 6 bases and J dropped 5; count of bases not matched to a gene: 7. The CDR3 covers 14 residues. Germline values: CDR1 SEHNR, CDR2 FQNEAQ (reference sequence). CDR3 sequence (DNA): TGTGCCAGCAGTCCGGGACAGGGTTGGTATGGCTACACCTTC. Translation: CASSPGQGWYGYTF.

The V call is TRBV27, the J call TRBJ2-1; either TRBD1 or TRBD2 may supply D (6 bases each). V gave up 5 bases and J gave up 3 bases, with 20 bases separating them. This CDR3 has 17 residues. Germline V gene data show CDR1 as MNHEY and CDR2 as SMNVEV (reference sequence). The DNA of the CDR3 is TGTGCCAGCAGTGCCCGCTTATGGGGGGCGGGCTACAATGAGCAGTTCTTC. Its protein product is CASSARLWGAGYNEQFF.

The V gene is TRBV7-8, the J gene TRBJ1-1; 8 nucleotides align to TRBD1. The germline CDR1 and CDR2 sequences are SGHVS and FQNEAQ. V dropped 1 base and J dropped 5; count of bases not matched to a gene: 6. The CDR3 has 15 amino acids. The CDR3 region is CASSLEAGGTTEAFF. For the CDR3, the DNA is TGTGCCAGCAGCTTAGAAGCAGGGGGCACGACTGAAGCTTTCTTT.

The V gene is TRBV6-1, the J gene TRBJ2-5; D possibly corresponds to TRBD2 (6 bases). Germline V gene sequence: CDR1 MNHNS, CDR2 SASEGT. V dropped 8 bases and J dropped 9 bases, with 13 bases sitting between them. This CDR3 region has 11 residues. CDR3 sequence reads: CASSVGGAQYF. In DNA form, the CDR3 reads TGTGCCAGCTCGGTGGGGGGAGCCCAGTACTTC.

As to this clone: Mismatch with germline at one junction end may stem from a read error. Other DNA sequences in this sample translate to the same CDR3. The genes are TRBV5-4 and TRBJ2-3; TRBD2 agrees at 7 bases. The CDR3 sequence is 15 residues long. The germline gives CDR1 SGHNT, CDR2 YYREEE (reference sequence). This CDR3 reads CASSLGGSGTDTQYF. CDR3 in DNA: TGTGCTAGCAGCTTGGGGGGGTCGGGCACAGATACGCAGTATTTT.

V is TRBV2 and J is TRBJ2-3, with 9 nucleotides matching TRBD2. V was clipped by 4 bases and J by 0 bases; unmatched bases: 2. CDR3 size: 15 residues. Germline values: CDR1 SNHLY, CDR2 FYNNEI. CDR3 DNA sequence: TGTGCCAGCAGTGGGACTAGCGTTAGCACAGATACGCAGTATTTT. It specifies CASSGTSVSTDTQYF.

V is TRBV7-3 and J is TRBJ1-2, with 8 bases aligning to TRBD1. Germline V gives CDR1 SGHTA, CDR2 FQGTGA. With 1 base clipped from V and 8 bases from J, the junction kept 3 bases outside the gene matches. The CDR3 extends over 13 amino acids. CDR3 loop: CASSLNRGDGYTF. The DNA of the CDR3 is TGTGCCAGCAGCTTAAACAGGGGGGACGGCTACACCTTC. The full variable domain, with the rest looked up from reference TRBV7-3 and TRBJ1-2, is GAGVSQTPSNKVTEKGKYVELRCDPISGHTALYWYRQSLGQGPEFLIYFQGTGAADDSGLPNDRFFAVRPEGSVSTLKIQRTERGDSAVYLCASSLNRGDGYTFGSGTRLTVV.

The CDR3 spells CASSHMGRLNTEAFF. Written as DNA, the CDR3 is TGTGCCAGCAGCCATATGGGAAGATTGAACACTGAAGCTTTCTTT. The rearrangement joins TRBV6-6 to TRBJ1-1; D not certain. CDR1 is MNHNY, CDR2 SVGAGI, per germline (reference sequence). CDR3 length: 15 residues. V lost 6 bases and J lost 0, with 14 bases in between.

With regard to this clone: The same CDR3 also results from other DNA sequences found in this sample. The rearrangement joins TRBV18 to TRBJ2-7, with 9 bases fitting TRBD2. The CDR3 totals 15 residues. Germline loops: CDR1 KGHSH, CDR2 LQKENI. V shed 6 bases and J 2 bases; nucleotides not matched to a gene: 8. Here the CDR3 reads CASSLLAGGTYEQYF. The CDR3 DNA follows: TGTGCCAGCTCCCTTCTGGCGGGAGGGACCTACGAGCAGTACTTC.

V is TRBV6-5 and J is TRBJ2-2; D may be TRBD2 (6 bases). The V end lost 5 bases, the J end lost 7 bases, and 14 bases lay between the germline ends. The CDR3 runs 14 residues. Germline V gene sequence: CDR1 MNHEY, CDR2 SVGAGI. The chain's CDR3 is CASSDPSGSGELFF. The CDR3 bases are TGTGCCAGCAGTGATCCTTCCGGGAGCGGGGAGCTGTTTTTT.

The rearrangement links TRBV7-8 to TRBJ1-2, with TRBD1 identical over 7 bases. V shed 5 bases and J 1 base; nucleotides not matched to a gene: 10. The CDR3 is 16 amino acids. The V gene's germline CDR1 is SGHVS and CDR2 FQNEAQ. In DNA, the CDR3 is TGTGCCAGCAGCCCCTATGAAGGGACAGATAACTATGGCTACACCTTC. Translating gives CASSPYEGTDNYGYTF.

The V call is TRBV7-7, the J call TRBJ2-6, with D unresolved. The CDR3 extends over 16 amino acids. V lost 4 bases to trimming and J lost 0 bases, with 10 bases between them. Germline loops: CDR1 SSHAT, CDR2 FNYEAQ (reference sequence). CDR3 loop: CASSSQAFSGANVLTF. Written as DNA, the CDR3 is TGTGCCAGCAGCTCCCAAGCGTTCTCTGGGGCCAACGTCCTGACTTTC.

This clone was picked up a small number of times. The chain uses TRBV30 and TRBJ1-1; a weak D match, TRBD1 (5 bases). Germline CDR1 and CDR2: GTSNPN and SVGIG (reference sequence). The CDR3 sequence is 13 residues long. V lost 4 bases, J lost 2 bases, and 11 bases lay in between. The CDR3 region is CAWTRGSNTEAFF. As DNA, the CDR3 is TGTGCCTGGACTAGGGGTTCTAACACTGAAGCTTTCTTT.

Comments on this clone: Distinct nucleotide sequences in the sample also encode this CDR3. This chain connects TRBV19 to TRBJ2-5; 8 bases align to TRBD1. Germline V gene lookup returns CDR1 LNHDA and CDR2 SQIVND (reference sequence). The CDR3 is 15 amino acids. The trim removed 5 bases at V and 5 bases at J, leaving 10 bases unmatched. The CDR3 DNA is TGTGCCAGTAGTCCGAGGACAGGGCTGGGCGAGACCCAGTACTTC. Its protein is CASSPRTGLGETQYF.